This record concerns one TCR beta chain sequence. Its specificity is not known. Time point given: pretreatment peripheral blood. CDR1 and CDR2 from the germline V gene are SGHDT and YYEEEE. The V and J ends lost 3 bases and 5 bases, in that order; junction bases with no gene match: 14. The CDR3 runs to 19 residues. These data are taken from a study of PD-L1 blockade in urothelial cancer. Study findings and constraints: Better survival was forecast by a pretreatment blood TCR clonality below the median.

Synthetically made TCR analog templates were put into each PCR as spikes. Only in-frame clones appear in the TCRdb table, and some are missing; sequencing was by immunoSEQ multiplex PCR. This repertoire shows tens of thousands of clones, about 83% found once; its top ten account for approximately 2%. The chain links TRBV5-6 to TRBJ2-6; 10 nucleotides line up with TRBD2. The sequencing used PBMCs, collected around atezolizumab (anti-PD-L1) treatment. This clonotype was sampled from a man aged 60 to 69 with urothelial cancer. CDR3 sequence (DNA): TGTGCCAGCAGCTCGGGGGCCGGGACTAGCGACGTCAGGGCCAACGTCCTGACTTTC. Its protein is CASSSGAGTSDVRANVLTF.